Listed here are 3 T cell receptor beta chains from one sample, sequenced in a study of shared clonotypes between healthy human individuals. Profiled with immunoSEQ multiplex PCR; TCRdb holds only in-frame clones, not every one. The repertoire holds millions of clones, about 92% seen once, with around 0.15% in the top ten. Sequencing was carried out using naive CD4+ T cells sorted from blood. Subset reported: CD45RA+ positively selected. The source is a man in his late teens or twenties in good health.

The rearrangement joins TRBV6-1 to TRBJ1-5; no reliable D call. Trimming took off 3 bases at V and 5 bases at J, with 8 bases between the two ends. Germline values: CDR1 MNHNS, CDR2 SASEGT. This CDR3 contains 13 residues. This chain's CDR3 is CASSDRPHQPQHF. The CDR3 coding sequence is TGTGCCAGCAGTGACAGGCCACATCAGCCCCAGCATTTT.

The chain joins TRBV29-1 to TRBJ1-5; TRBD1 matches 7 bases. CDR1 and CDR2 from the germline V gene are SQVTM and ANQGSEA. Trimming took 7 bases from V and 5 from J; bases not matched to a gene: 5. This CDR3 comprises 12 residues. CDR3 DNA: TGCAGCGCCCGCACAGGGGATCAGCCCCAGCATTTT. This codes for CSARTGDQPQHF.

The chain combines TRBV11-3 with TRBJ2-1; D possibly matches TRBD1 or TRBD2 (5 bases each). The germline V and J ends were trimmed by 8 bases and 8 bases, with 25 bases remaining between them. In germline, CDR1 is SGHNT, CDR2 YENEEA. The length of the CDR3 is 16 residues. CDR3 coding DNA: TGTGCCAGCTCGATCCGGGACCCTCAATGGGGAGATGAGCAGTTCTTC. This codes for CASSIRDPQWGDEQFF.